A single sample is the source of the 5 T cell receptor beta chains below, sequenced in a study of technical replicates of blood from a handful of donors. Profiled with immunoSEQ multiplex PCR; TCRdb holds only in-frame clones, not every one. The table lists around 10,000 clones, approximately 94% of them singletons. Sequencing input: PBMCs. These receptors came from a human donor in good health.

The chain couples TRBV7-9 to TRBJ2-7; TRBD2 might be the D (6 bases). This CDR3 region has 12 residues. V was clipped by 6 bases and J by 5 bases, with 11 bases between them. Germline CDR1 is SEHNR and CDR2 is FQNEAQ (reference sequence). The CDR3 DNA reads as TGTGCCAGCAGACGGGAGAGCGACGAGCAGTACTTC. Translated: CASRRESDEQYF.

The CDR3 here is CATSRGLAGVYNEQFF. The DNA of the CDR3 is TGTGCCACCAGCAGAGGTCTAGCGGGAGTGTACAATGAGCAGTTCTTC. The genes are TRBV15 and TRBJ2-1, with 10 bases fitting TRBD2. There are 16 residues in the CDR3. V lost 1 base to trimming and J lost 4 bases; unmatched junction nucleotides: 4. Per the germline V gene, CDR1 is LNHNV and CDR2 is YYDKDF (reference sequence). Drawing the rest from reference TRBV15 and TRBJ2-1, the complete variable domain is DAMVIQNPRYQVTQFGKPVTLSCSQTLNHNVMYWYQQKSSQAPKLLFHYYDKDFNNEADTPDNFQSRRPNTSFCFLDIRSPGLGDTAMYLCATSRGLAGVYNEQFFGPGTRLTVL.

V gene TRBV18 combines with J gene TRBJ1-5; 7 nucleotides match TRBD1. V was pared by 6 bases and J by 7 bases, with 12 bases of the junction left unmatched. CDR1 KGHSH and CDR2 LQKENI come from the germline V gene. The CDR3 covers 15 residues. The CDR3 DNA reads as TGTGCCAGCTCCCAGATGGAGACAGGGATCCAGCCCCAGCATTTT. Translated: CASSQMETGIQPQHF.

A single count supports this clone. The chain is built from TRBV5-6 and TRBJ2-1; 15 bases match TRBD2. V gave up 4 bases and J gave up 5 bases; unmatched junction bases: 13. The CDR3 length is 19 residues. Germline lookup yields CDR1 SGHDT and CDR2 YYEEEE. DNA of the CDR3: TGTGCCAGCAGCCCGGGACCGGGACTAGCGGGAGGACTGGACAATGAGCAGTTCTTC. Its protein is CASSPGPGLAGGLDNEQFF.

The rearrangement joins TRBV7-3 to TRBJ2-7; TRBD2 agrees at 8 bases. Germline CDR1 SGHTA, CDR2 FQGTGA. Losses at the gene ends were 5 bases for V and 5 bases for J; bases not matched to a gene: 8. The CDR3 consists of 14 residues. For the CDR3, the DNA is TGTGCCAGCAGCCTTCATAGCGGGACCGACGAGCAGTACTTC. Translated, it gives CASSLHSGTDEQYF.